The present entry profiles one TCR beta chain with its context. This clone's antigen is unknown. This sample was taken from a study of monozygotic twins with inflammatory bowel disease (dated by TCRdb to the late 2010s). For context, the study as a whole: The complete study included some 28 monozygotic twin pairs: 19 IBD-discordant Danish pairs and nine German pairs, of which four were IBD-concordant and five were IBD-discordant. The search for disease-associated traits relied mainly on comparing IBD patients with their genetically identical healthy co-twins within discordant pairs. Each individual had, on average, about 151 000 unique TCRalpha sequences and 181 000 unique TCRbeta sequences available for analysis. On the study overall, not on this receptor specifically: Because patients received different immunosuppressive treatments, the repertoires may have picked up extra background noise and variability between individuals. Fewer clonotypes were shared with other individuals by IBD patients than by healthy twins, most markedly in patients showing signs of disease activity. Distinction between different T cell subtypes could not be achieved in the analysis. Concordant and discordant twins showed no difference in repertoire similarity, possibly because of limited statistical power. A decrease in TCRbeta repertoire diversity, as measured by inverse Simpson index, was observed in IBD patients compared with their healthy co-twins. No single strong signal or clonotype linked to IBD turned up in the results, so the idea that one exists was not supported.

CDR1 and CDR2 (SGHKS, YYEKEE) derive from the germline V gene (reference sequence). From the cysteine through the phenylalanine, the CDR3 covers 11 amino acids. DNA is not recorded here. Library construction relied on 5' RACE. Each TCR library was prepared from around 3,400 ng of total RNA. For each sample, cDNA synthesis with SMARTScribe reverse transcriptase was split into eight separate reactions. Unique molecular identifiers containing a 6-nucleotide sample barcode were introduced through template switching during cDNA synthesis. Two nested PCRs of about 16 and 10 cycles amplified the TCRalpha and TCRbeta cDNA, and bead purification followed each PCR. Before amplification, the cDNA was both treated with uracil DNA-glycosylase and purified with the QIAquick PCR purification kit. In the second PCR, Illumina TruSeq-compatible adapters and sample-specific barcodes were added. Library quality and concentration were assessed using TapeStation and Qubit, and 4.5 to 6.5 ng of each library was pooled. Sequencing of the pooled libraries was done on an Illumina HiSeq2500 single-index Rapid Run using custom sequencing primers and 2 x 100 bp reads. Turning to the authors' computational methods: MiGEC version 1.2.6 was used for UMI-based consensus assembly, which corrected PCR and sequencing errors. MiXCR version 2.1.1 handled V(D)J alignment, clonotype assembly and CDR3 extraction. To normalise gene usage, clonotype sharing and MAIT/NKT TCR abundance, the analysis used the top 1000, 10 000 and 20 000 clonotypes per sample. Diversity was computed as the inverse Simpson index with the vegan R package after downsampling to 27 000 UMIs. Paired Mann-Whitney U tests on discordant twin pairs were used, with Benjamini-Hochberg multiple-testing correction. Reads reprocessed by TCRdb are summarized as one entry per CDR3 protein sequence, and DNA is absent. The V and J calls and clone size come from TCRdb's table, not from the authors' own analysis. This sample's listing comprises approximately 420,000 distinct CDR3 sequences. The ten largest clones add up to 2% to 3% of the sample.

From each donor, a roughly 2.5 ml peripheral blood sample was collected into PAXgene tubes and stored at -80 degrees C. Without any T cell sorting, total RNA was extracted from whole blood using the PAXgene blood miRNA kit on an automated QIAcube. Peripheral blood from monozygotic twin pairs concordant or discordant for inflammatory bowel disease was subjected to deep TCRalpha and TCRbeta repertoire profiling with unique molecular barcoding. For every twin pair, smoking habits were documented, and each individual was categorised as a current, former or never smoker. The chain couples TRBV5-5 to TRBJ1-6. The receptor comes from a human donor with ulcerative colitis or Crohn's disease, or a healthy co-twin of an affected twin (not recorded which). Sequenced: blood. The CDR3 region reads CAGSGGPPLHF.